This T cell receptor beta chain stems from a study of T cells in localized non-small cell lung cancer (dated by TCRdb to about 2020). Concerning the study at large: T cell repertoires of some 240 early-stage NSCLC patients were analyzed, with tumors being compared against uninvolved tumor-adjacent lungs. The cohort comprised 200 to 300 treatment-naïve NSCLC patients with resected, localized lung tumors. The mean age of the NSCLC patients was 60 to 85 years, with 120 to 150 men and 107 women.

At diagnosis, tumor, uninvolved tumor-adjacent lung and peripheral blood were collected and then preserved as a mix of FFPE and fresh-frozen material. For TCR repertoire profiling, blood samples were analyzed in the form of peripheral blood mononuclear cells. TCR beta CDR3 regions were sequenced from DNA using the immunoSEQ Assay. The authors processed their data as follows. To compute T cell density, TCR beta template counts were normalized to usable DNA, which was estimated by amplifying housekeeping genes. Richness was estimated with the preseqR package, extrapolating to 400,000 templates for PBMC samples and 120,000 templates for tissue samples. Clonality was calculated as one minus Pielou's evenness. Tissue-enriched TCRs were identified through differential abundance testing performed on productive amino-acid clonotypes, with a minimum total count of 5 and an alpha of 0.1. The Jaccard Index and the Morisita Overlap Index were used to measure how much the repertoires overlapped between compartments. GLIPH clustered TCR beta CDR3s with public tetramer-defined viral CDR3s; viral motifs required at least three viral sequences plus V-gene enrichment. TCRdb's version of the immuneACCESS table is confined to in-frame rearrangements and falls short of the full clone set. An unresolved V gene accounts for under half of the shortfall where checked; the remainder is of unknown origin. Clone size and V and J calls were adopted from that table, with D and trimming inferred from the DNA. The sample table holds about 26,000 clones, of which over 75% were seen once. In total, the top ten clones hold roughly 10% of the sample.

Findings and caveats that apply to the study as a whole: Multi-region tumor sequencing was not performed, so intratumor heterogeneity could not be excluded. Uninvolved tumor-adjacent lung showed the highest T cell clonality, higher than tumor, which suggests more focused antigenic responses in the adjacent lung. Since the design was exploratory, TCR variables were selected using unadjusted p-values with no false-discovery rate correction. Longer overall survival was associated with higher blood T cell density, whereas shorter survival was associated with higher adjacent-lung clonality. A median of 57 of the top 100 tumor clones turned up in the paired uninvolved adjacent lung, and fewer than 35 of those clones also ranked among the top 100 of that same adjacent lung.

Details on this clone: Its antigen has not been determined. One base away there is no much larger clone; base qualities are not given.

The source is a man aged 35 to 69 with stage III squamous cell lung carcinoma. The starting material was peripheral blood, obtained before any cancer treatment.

The DNA sequence follows: TGTGCCTGGAGTGGGGGGACAGGGAGGGTCCTCGCCTACGAGCAGTACTTC. Its translation is CAWSGGTGRVLAYEQYF. The rearrangement joined TRBV30 to TRBJ2-7, and TRBD1 matches 9 of the central bases. The CDR3 sequence holds 17 residues, the cysteine and phenylalanine included. The kept DNA is CDR3 alone, 51 bases in frame from the first base. The germline V gene (reference sequence) yields GTSNPN for CDR1 and SVGIG for CDR2. Trimming takes 1 base off V and 2 bases off J; junction bases not matched to a gene: 12.